A selection of T cell receptor beta chains follows, all from one sample in a study of early T cells in non-severe SARS-CoV-2 infection. TCRdb called the 5' RACE reads again in MiXCR, with one record for every CDR3 protein. In the table there are 70,000 to 95,000 distinct CDR3 sequences, roughly 9.6% of which are singletons. Source material: whole blood. These TCRs come from an adult who was a healthcare worker with PCR-confirmed SARS-CoV-2 infection or an uninfected control (not recorded which). The CDR3 runs from the conserved cysteine through the conserved F or W. Each record gives: V gene, D gene, clone size, J gene, CDR3 DNA, CDR3 protein. A D gene is named only where the DNA matches it firmly. Some rows have no size entry. The others give once, few or many, or a class for an expanded clone.

>TRBV5-1|-|few|TRBJ2-7
TGCGCCAGCAGCTATGGGGGTGACAAGCAGTACTTC
CASSYGGDKQYF
>TRBV6-5|-|-|TRBJ2-5
TGTGCCAGCAGACGCTCTAGCGCCCAAGAGACCCAGTACTTC
CASRRSSAQETQYF
>TRBV4-1|TRBD1|-|TRBJ1-1
TGCGCCAGCAGCCAAAGGGACAGCACTGAAGCTTTCTTT
CASSQRDSTEAFF
>TRBV7-9|TRBD2|few|TRBJ2-3
TGTGCCAGCAGCCCAGGACTAGCGACAGATACGCAGTATTTT
CASSPGLATDTQYF
>TRBV2|-|many|TRBJ2-7
TGTGCCAGCAGTGCGGGGTTCGAGCAGTACTTC
CASSAGFEQYF
>TRBV10-3|TRBD1|many|TRBJ2-1
TGTGCCACAAGGGACAGGGGAAATGAGCAGTTCTTC
CATRDRGNEQFF
>TRBV5-4|-|few|TRBJ2-1
TGTGCCAGCAGCTTAGACGGGAGTCTCGATGAGCAGTTCTTC
CASSLDGSLDEQFF
>TRBV28|-|once|TRBJ1-1
TGTGCCAGCAGAACCGGGACAATGACTGAAGCTTTCTTT
CASRTGTMTEAFF
>TRBV18|-|few|TRBJ2-1
TGTGCCAGCTCACCAGGGACTCAAGAGGGCAATGAGCAGTTCTTC
CASSPGTQEGNEQFF
>TRBV18|-|few|TRBJ2-1
TGTGCCAGCTCACCACCGGAGTTGACGGAGCAGTTCTTC
CASSPPELTEQFF
>TRBV2|TRBD2|few|TRBJ2-3
TGTGCCAGCACACTGCCTTTGAGCGGGAGGGGGACAGATACGCAGTATTTT
CASTLPLSGRGTDTQYF
>TRBV20-1|-|-|TRBJ1-1
TGCAGTGCTACCACAGGGCTGGTCACTGAAGCTTTCTTT
CSATTGLVTEAFF
>TRBV7-6|-|few|TRBJ1-6
TGTGCCAGCAGCTTCGGGCGAAATTCACCCCTCCACTTT
CASSFGRNSPLHF
>TRBV28|TRBD1|once|TRBJ1-6
TGTGCCAGCAGTCTCAAGACAGGGGCCACTGCTTCACCCCTCCACTTT
CASSLKTGATASPLHF
>TRBV3-1|-|-|TRBJ2-1
TGTGCCAGCAGCCAAGGAGGCGAGTTGGCCTACAATGAGCAGTTCTTC
CASSQGGELAYNEQFF
>TRBV24-1|-|-|TRBJ2-7
TGTGCCACCCGGGGAGGACCCTCCTACGAGCAGTACTTC
CATRGGPSYEQYF
>TRBV24-1|-|-|TRBJ2-1
TGTGCCACCACGGGGTCTCCCTACAATGAGCAGTTCTTC
CATTGSPYNEQFF
>TRBV19|-|few|TRBJ2-5
TGTGCCAGTACCCTCAACCCCGGGAGTGAGACCCAGTACTTC
CASTLNPGSETQYF